One and the same sample provided the 21 T cell receptor beta chains below, sequenced in a study of blood T cells in healthy people across ages. A second about 7 to 12 cycle PCR used barcoded and J-beta primers. MiXCR, run by TCRdb on the 5' RACE reads, gives a single entry per CDR3 protein. The table records fewer than 800,000 distinct CDR3 sequences, roughly 49% of them present only once. Sequenced input: blood. The receptors come from a woman aged 55-69 years in good health.

This clonotype was counted only a few times. The rearrangement joins TRBV4-3 to TRBJ1-1, with 9 bases that match TRBD1. The CDR3 spans 16 residues. Germline V gene sequence: CDR1 LGHNA, CDR2 YSLEER. Trimming removed 1 base from V and 3 bases from J; junction bases left unmatched: 6. The CDR3 DNA reads TGCGCCAGCAGCCAAGGGCCGCGGACAGGGGACACTGAAGCTTTCTTT. This sequence encodes CASSQGPRTGDTEAFF.

This clonotype has only a few counts. The V gene is TRBV28, the J gene TRBJ2-7; possibly TRBD1 or TRBD2 for D (7 bases each). CDR1 MDHEN and CDR2 SYDVKM come from the germline V gene. The CDR3 contains 15 residues. V was clipped by 6 bases and J by 2 bases, with 17 bases between them. This CDR3 reads CASSPLTGTTYEQYF. The CDR3 DNA sequence: TGTGCCAGCAGCCCCCTGACAGGGACTACCTACGAGCAGTACTTC.

Written as DNA, the CDR3 is TGTGCCAGCAGCTTGATGACAGGGGAGGACATTCAGTACTTC. Its protein is CASSLMTGEDIQYF. The V call is TRBV11-2, the J call TRBJ2-7; 8 bases match TRBD1. The J call may be faulty, since TRBJ2-4 better matches the DNA end. CDR3 length: 14 residues. Germline V lookup: CDR1 SGHAT, CDR2 FQNNGV.

The chain joins TRBV20-1 to TRBJ2-3; 9 bases agree with TRBD2. The CDR3 loop spans 15 amino acids. Germline trimming cut 5 bases from V and 3 bases from J; bases unmatched to any gene: 9. From germline, CDR1 is DFQATT and CDR2 SNEGSKA (reference sequence). CDR3 bases: TGCAGTGCTGACCGTTTTAGCGGGAGAACAGATACGCAGTATTTT. Its translation: CSADRFSGRTDTQYF.

The chain couples TRBV9 to TRBJ2-1; weak D call: TRBD2 (5 bases). Looked up from germline, CDR1 is SGDLS and CDR2 is YYNGEE. There are 13 residues in the CDR3. Trimming pared 0 bases from V and 9 bases from J, leaving 10 bases between. CDR3 protein: CASSVATRGEQFF. The CDR3 nucleotides read TGTGCCAGCAGCGTAGCTACTAGAGGTGAGCAGTTCTTC. The entire variable domain, with the rest obtained from reference TRBV9 and TRBJ2-1, is as follows: DSGVTQTPKHLITATGQRVTLRCSPRSGDLSVYWYQQSLDQGLQFLIQYYNGEERAKGNILERFSAQQFPDLHSELNLSSLELGDSALYFCASSVATRGEQFFGPGTRLTVL.

This clonotype occurred once. This rearrangement joins TRBV30 to TRBJ1-1; D remains unclear. CDR1 and CDR2 (germline): GTSNPN, SVGIG (reference sequence). Trimming removed 6 bases from V and 3 bases from J, with 8 bases in between. The CDR3 has 11 amino acids. The DNA for the CDR3 is TGTGCCTGTATGAAGGACACTGAAGCTTTCTTT. Translation: CACMKDTEAFF.

The chain employs TRBV10-3 and TRBJ2-1; D unresolved. Trimming cost V 2 bases and J 7 bases, with 15 bases left between them. The CDR3 sequence is 15 residues long. The germline V gene encodes CDR1 ENHRY and CDR2 SYGVKD. DNA for the CDR3: TGTGCCATCAGTGAGGGGAAGACCTGGGAAAATGAGCAGTTCTTC. Translated: CAISEGKTWENEQFF.

The chain has TRBV2 and TRBJ1-1; D gene ambiguous. The CDR3 has 13 residues. Germline V gene lookup returns CDR1 SNHLY and CDR2 FYNNEI. Trimming removed 3 bases at V and 4 bases at J, with 9 bases between. The chain's CDR3 is CASSERWGTEAFF. As DNA, the CDR3 is TGTGCCAGCAGTGAGAGGTGGGGCACTGAAGCTTTCTTT.

This chain connects TRBV20-1 to TRBJ2-1, with D hard to call. CDR3 length: 11 residues. Germline values: CDR1 DFQATT, CDR2 SNEGSKA (reference sequence). V lost 6 bases to trimming and J lost 8 bases, with 11 bases between them. The CDR3 loop reads CSAPVVDEQFF. The CDR3 nucleotides read TGCAGTGCCCCAGTAGTTGATGAGCAGTTCTTC.

The chain has TRBV5-1 and TRBJ1-4; TRBD1 aligns across 8 bases. Unmatched junction bases numbered 8, after V lost 3 bases and J lost 7 bases. The germline CDR1 and CDR2 sequences are SGHRS and YFSETQ. The CDR3 totals 15 residues. The CDR3 bases are TGCGCCAGCAGCTCCCAACCGACAGGGGTTGAAAAACTGTTTTTT. It yields the protein CASSSQPTGVEKLFF.

The chain joins TRBV4-2 to TRBJ2-3, with D possibly matching TRBD2 (6 bases). With 2 bases removed from V and 2 bases from J, the gap between germline ends came to 14 bases. Germline CDR1 and CDR2: LGHNA and YNFKEQ. The CDR3 is 16 amino acids. This CDR3 reads CASSQTLARATDTQYF. CDR3 bases: TGTGCCAGCAGCCAAACTCTAGCGAGAGCCACAGATACGCAGTATTTT.

The chain couples TRBV7-2 to TRBJ2-3, with D possibly being TRBD2 (6 bases). Germline values: CDR1 SGHTA, CDR2 FQGNSA. The CDR3 is 15 amino acids. V shed 3 bases and J shed 7 bases, with 17 bases lying between them. The CDR3 DNA reads TGTGCCAGCAGCTTTAGGGACTTCGGAAGCAATACGCAGTATTTT. Its protein product is CASSFRDFGSNTQYF.

There are a few counts of this clonotype. The chain uses TRBV7-2 and TRBJ2-7, with 9 bases lining up with TRBD1. CDR3 length: 15 amino acids. V lost 4 bases and J lost 3; bases outside the gene matches: 7. Germline V gives CDR1 SGHTA, CDR2 FQGNSA. The CDR3 nucleotides read TGTGCCAGCAGCTCCCCGGACAGGGGCAGCTACGAGCAGTACTTC. Amino acids: CASSSPDRGSYEQYF.

The J gene is TRBJ2-1, the V gene TRBV5-6, with 8 nucleotides matching TRBD2. The J call is uncertain, as TRBJ2-7 better fits the DNA end. CDR1 and CDR2 from the germline V gene are SGHDT and YYEEEE. The CDR3 consists of 15 residues. CDR3 sequence (DNA): TGTGCCAGCAGGACTAGCGCCGTCTCCTACAATGAGCAGTACTTC. As protein: CASRTSAVSYNEQYF.

The chain carries TRBV29-1 and TRBJ2-3; no clear D. The ends were cut back, 4 bases at V and 4 bases at J, with 6 bases in the middle. CDR1 is SQVTM and CDR2 is ANQGSEA in the germline V gene. CDR3 length: 11 amino acids. CDR3 sequence reads: CSVATPDTQYF. The CDR3 DNA is TGCAGCGTTGCGACTCCAGATACGCAGTATTTT.

This clonotype was detected once. The chain carries TRBV6-5 and TRBJ2-7; D not certain. This CDR3 spans 13 amino acids. The V gene lost 0 bases and the J gene lost 6 bases, with 9 bases spanning the gap. Germline-derived CDR1 and CDR2 are MNHEY and SVGAGI. The chain's CDR3 is CASSYSNIAEQYF. In DNA form, the CDR3 reads TGTGCCAGCAGTTACTCGAATATAGCCGAGCAGTACTTC.

This CDR3 reads CASSRHNYEQYF. CDR3 in DNA: TGTGCCAGCAGCAGGCACAACTACGAGCAGTACTTC. The genes are TRBV27 and TRBJ2-7; no reliable D call. CDR1 is MNHEY, CDR2 SMNVEV, per germline (reference sequence). This CDR3 region has 12 residues. Trimming left V 6 bases short and J 3 bases short, with 9 bases between.

A few counts support this clonotype. The chain joins TRBV9 to TRBJ2-3; TRBD2 matches at 13 bases. Germline V gene sequence: CDR1 SGDLS, CDR2 YYNGEE. The V and J ends lost 0 bases and 3 bases, in that order; junction bases with no gene match: 1. This CDR3 is built from 16 residues. This CDR3 is CASSVGLAGGTDTQYF. As DNA, the CDR3 is TGTGCCAGCAGCGTAGGACTAGCGGGAGGTACAGATACGCAGTATTTT. Using reference TRBV9 and TRBJ2-3 for the parts outside the CDR3, the full variable domain is DSGVTQTPKHLITATGQRVTLRCSPRSGDLSVYWYQQSLDQGLQFLIQYYNGEERAKGNILERFSAQQFPDLHSELNLSSLELGDSALYFCASSVGLAGGTDTQYFGPGTRLTVL.

This rearrangement joins TRBV20-1 to TRBJ2-1, with D tentatively TRBD2 (6 bases). V lost 6 bases, J lost 10 bases, and 13 bases lay in between. Germline V gene data show CDR1 as DFQATT and CDR2 as SNEGSKA (reference sequence). The length of the CDR3 is 11 residues. The CDR3 is CSAIRAGEQFF. CDR3 bases: TGCAGTGCCATCAGGGCGGGGGAGCAGTTCTTC.

This clonotype was picked up a small number of times. The chain carries TRBV29-1 and TRBJ1-4; no firm D call. V was clipped by 2 bases and J by 8 bases, with 12 bases between them. In germline, CDR1 is SQVTM, CDR2 ANQGSEA. The CDR3 has 13 residues. In DNA, the CDR3 is TGCAGCGTTGAAACTGACTTGGAGGAAAAACTGTTTTTT. Its translation: CSVETDLEEKLFF.

The chain is built from TRBV2 and TRBJ1-1; D is undetermined. The V end was cut by 5 bases, the J end by 8 bases, with 18 bases between. The CDR3 totals 14 residues. Germline V gene data show CDR1 as SNHLY and CDR2 as FYNNEI. The DNA of the CDR3 is TGTGCCAGCAGTCCATCCCCAGCGTCATGGGAAGCTTTCTTT. Translated, it gives CASSPSPASWEAFF.